This TCR beta chain was captured in a study of shared T cell receptors in the human thymus. The method was immunoSEQ multiplex PCR; TCRdb's version includes in-frame clones alone and lacks a portion of them. The sample holds over 450,000 clones, approximately 80% seen once. V was trimmed by 4 bases and J by 15 bases, leaving 19 bases between them. Germline loops: CDR1 GTSNPN, CDR2 SVGIG (reference sequence). This CDR3 is 12 amino acids long. The sample was also linked to a second study, of human thymus T cells. That source notes: Thymus pieces cut out during corrective heart surgery were the tissue that was used. Related work showed strongly overlapping thymic repertoires across unrelated individuals.

This sequence was found in a boy under three years old with a congenital heart defect. The specimen was thymocytes. The chain has TRBV30 and TRBJ2-1; weak D call: TRBD2 (6 bases). CDR3 sequence (DNA): TGTGCCTGGACCCCGACTAGGGGCTTGCGGTTCTTC. It is translated as CAWTPTRGLRFF.